This T cell receptor (beta chain) was found in a study of blood T cell repertoires in COVID-19. Profiling relied on immunoSEQ multiplex PCR, and the TCRdb table lists in-frame clones only, not all of them. The sample holds around 450,000 clones, around 90% seen once. Across 24 US areas, participants ranged in age from roughly 18 to 95 years. The TCR originated in a woman aged 18-29 years who had recovered from COVID-19. The sample taken for sequencing was PBMCs or T cells enriched from blood (not recorded which).

CDR3 protein: CASSPTRETGIGTDTQYF. The CDR3 nucleotides are TGCGCCAGCAGCCCCACGCGAGAGACGGGAATTGGCACAGATACGCAGTATTTT. The chain carries TRBV5-1 and TRBJ2-3, with TRBD2 as a possible D gene (5 bases). V lost 4 bases, J lost 1 base, and 22 bases lay in between. The CDR3 totals 18 residues. The V gene's germline CDR1 is SGHRS and CDR2 YFSETQ.